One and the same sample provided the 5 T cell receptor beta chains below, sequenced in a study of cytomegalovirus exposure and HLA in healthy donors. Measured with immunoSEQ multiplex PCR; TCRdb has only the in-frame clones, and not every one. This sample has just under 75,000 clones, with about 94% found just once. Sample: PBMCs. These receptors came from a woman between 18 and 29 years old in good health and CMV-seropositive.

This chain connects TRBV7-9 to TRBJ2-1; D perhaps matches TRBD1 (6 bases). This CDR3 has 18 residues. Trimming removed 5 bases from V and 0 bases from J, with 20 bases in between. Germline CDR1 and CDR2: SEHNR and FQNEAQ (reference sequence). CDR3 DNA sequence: TGTGCCAGCAGCCAACGAAAGTTGACAGGCACCTCCTACAATGAGCAGTTCTTC. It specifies CASSQRKLTGTSYNEQFF.

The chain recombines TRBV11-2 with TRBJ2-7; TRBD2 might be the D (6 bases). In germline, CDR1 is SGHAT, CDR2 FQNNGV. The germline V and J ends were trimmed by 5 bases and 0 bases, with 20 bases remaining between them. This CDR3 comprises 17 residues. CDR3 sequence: CASSRTPGLRNSYEQYF. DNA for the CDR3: TGTGCCAGCAGCCGAACTCCGGGACTCCGCAACTCCTACGAGCAGTACTTC.

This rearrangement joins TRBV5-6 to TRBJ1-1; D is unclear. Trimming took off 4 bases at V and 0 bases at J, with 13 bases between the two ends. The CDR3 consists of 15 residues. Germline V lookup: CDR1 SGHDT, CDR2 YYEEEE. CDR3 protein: CASSVLESLNTEAFF. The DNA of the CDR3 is TGTGCCAGCAGCGTCTTAGAGAGCCTGAACACTGAAGCTTTCTTT.

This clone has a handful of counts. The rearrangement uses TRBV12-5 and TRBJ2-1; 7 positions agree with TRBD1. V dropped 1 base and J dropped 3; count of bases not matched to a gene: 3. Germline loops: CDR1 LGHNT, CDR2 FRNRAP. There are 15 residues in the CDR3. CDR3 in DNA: TGTGCTAGTGGTTTGGGGGCAGGGGGCTACAATGAGCAGTTCTTC. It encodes CASGLGAGGYNEQFF. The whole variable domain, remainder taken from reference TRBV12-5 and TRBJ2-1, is DARVTQTPRHKVTEMGQEVTMRCQPILGHNTVFWYRQTMMQGLELLAYFRNRAPLDDSGMPKDRFSAEMPDATLATLKIQPSEPRDSAVYFCASGLGAGGYNEQFFGPGTRLTVL.

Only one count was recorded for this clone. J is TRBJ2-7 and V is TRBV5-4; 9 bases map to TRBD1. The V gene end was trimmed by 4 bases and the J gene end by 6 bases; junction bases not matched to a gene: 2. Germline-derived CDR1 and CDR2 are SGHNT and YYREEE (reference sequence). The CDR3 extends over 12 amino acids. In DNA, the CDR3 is TGTGCCAGCAGCACAGGGGGCCGCGAGCAGTACTTC. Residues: CASSTGGREQYF.